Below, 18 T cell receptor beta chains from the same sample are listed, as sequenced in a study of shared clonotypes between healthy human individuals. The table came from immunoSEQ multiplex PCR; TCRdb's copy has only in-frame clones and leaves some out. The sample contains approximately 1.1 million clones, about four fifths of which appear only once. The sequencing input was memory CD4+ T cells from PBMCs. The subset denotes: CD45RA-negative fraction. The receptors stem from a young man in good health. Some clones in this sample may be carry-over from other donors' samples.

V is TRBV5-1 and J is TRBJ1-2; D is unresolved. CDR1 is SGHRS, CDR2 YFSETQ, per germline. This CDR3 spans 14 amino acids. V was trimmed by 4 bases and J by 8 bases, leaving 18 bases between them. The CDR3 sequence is CASSPLYPRQGYTF. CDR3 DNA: TGCGCCAGCAGCCCTCTCTATCCTCGGCAAGGCTACACCTTC.

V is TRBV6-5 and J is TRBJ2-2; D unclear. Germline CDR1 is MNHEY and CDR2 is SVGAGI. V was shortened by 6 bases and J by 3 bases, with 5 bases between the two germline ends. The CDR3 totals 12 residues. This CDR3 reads CASRKYTGELFF. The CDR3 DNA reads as TGTGCCAGCAGGAAATACACCGGGGAGCTGTTTTTT.

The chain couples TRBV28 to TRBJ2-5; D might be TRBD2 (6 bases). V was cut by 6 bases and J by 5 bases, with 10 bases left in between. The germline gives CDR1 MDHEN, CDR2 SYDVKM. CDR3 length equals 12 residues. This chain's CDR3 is CASSIAGETQYF. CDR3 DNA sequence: TGTGCCAGCAGCATCGCGGGGGAGACCCAGTACTTC.

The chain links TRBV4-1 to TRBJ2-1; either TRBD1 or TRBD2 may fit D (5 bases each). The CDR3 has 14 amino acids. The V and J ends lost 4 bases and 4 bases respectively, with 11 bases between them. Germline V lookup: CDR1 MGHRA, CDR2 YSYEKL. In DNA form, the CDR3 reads TGCGCCAGCAGCCCTCGGGACGAATACAATGAGCAGTTCTTC. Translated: CASSPRDEYNEQFF.

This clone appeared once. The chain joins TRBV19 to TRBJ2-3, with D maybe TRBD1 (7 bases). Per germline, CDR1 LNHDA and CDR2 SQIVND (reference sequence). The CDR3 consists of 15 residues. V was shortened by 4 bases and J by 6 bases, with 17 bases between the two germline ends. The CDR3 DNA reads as TGTGCCAGTAGTACAGGGGGGAACCGAGCGGATACGCAGTATTTT. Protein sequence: CASSTGGNRADTQYF.

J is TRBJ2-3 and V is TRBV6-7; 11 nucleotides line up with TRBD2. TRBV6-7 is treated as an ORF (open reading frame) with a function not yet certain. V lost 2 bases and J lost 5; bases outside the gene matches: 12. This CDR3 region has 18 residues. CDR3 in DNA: TGTGCCAGCAGTTACGATGGTAGCGGGAGGGCCGGGATAGATACGCAGTATTTT. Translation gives CASSYDGSGRAGIDTQYF.

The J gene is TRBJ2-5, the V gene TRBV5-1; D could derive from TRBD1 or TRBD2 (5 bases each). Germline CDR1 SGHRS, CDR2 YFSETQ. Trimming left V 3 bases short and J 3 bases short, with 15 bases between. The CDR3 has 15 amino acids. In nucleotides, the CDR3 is TGCGCCAGCAGCTCGGCCGGGACCAAGGAAGAGACCCAGTACTTC. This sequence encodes CASSSAGTKEETQYF.

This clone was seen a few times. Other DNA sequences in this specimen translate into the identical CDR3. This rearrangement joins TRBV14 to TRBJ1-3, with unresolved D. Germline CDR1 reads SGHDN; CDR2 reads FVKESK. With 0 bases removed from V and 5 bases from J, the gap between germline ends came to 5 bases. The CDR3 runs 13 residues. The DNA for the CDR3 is TGTGCCAGCAGCCAAGACGGGAGAAACACCATATATTTT. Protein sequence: CASSQDGRNTIYF.

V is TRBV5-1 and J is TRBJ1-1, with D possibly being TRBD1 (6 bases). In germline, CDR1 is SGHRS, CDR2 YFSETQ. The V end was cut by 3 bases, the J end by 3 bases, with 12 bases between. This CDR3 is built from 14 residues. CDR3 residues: CASSSYYRDTEAFF. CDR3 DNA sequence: TGCGCCAGCAGCTCATATTACAGGGACACTGAAGCTTTCTTT.

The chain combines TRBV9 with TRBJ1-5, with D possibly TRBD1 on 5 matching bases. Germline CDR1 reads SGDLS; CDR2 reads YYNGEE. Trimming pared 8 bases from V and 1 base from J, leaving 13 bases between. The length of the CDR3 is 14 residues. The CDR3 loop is CASGGYPSNQPQHF. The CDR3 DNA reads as TGTGCCAGTGGGGGGTATCCGAGCAATCAGCCCCAGCATTTT.

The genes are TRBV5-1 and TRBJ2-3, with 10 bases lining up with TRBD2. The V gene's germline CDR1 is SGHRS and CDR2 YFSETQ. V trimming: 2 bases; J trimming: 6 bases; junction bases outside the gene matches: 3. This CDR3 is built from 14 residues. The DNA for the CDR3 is TGCGCCAGCAGCTTCCTAGCGGGAGACGATACGCAGTATTTT. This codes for CASSFLAGDDTQYF.

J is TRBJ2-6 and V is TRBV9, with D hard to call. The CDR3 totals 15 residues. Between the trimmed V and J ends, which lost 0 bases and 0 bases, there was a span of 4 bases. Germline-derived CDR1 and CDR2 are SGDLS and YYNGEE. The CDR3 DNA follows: TGTGCCAGCAGCGTAGCGCCCTCTGGGGCCAACGTCCTGACTTTC. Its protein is CASSVAPSGANVLTF.

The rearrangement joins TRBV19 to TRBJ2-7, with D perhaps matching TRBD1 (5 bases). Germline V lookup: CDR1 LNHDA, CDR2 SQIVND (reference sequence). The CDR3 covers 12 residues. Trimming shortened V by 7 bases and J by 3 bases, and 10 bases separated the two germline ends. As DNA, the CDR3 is TGTGCCAGTATGGGGCCCCGCTACGAGCAGTACTTC. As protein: CASMGPRYEQYF. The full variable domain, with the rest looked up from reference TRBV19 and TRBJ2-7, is DGGITQSPKYLFRKEGQNVTLSCEQNLNHDAMYWYRQDPGQGLRLIYYSQIVNDFQKGDIAEGYSVSREKKESFPLTVTSAQKNPTAFYLCASMGPRYEQYFGPGTRLTVT.

The CDR3 is CASSSMDTQYF. CDR3 in DNA: TGTGCCAGCAGTTCGATGGATACGCAGTATTTT. The gene calls are TRBV5-6 and TRBJ2-3, with D unclear. The CDR3 consists of 11 residues. Germline V CDR1 and CDR2: SGHDT, YYEEEE. The V end lost 5 bases, the J end lost 6 bases, and 7 bases lay between the germline ends.

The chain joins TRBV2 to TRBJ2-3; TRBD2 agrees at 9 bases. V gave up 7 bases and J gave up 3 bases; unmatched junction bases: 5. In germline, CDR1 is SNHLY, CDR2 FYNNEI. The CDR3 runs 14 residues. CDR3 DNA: TGTGCCAGCATCGGGACTAGCAAGACAGATACGCAGTATTTT. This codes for CASIGTSKTDTQYF.

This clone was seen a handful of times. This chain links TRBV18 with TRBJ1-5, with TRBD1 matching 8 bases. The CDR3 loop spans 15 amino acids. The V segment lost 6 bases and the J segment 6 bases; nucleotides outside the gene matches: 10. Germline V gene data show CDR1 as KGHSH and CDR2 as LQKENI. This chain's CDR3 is CASSSNRGASQPQHF. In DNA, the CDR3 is TGTGCCAGCTCTTCGAACAGGGGGGCGAGTCAGCCCCAGCATTTT.

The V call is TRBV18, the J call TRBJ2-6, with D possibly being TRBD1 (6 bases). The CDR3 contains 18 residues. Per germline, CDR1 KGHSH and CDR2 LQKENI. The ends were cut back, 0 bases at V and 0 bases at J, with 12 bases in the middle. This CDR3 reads CASSPPPRTASGANVLTF. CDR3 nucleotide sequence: TGTGCCAGCTCACCACCTCCAAGGACAGCCTCTGGGGCCAACGTCCTGACTTTC.

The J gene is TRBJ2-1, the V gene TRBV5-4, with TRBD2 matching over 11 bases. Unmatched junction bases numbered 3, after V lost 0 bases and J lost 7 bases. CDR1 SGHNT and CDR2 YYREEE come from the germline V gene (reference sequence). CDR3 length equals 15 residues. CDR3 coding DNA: TGTGCCAGCAGCTTGGACAGACTAGCGGGAAATGAGCAGTTCTTC. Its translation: CASSLDRLAGNEQFF.